The 32 T cell receptor beta chains listed next were all sequenced from one sample in a study of shared clonotypes between healthy human individuals. Assay used: immunoSEQ multiplex PCR; TCRdb lists only in-frame clones, some missing. The sample yields around 1.1 million clones, about 72% seen once. The sequenced sample was memory CD4+ T cells from PBMCs. Subset here: CD45RA-negative fraction. These receptors were collected from a man between 18 and 35 years old in good health. Some clones in this sample may be carry-over from other donors' samples.

The chain recombines TRBV7-8 with TRBJ2-3; the match to TRBD2 covers 8 bases. The CDR3 covers 15 residues. Germline assignment: CDR1 SGHVS and CDR2 FQNEAQ. The junction had 7 bases not matched to a gene; V was cut back by 6 bases and J by 2 bases. The DNA for the CDR3 is TGTGCCAGCAGTGGACTAGCCTATGACACAGATACGCAGTATTTT. This codes for CASSGLAYDTDTQYF.

A word on this clone: Other DNA sequences in this specimen translate into the identical CDR3. This chain uses TRBV28 with TRBJ2-7; D gene ambiguous. V was clipped by 5 bases and J by 4 bases, with 9 bases between them. The CDR3 is 12 residues long. The germline gives CDR1 MDHEN, CDR2 SYDVKM. CDR3 sequence (DNA): TGTGCCAGCAGTCCCCTAGGATACGAGCAGTACTTC. Translated: CASSPLGYEQYF.

The J gene is TRBJ2-3, the V gene TRBV6-5; D gene unclear. The V end lost 0 bases, the J end lost 5 bases, and 15 bases lay between the germline ends. The CDR3 extends over 16 amino acids. Germline V gives CDR1 MNHEY, CDR2 SVGAGI. The CDR3: CASSYSAYPVRDTQYF. In DNA, the CDR3 is TGTGCCAGCAGTTACTCGGCTTATCCAGTCCGAGATACGCAGTATTTT.

V usage is TRBV29-1 and J usage is TRBJ2-7; 13 bases are a match to TRBD2. Germline trimming cut 7 bases from V and 10 bases from J; bases unmatched to any gene: 10. The CDR3 length is 13 residues. Per germline, CDR1 SQVTM and CDR2 ANQGSEA. The CDR3 DNA is TGCAGCGCCATCTCGGGACTAGCGGGATCTCAGTACTTC. Encoded protein: CSAISGLAGSQYF.

This rearrangement joins TRBV5-6 to TRBJ1-4; D not resolved. There are 15 residues in the CDR3. Trimming removed 1 base at V and 0 bases at J, with 7 bases between. In germline, CDR1 is SGHDT, CDR2 YYEEEE. The CDR3 coding sequence is TGTGCCAGCAGCTTGACGGGTGCAACTAATGAAAAACTGTTTTTT. This translates into CASSLTGATNEKLFF.

This clone occurred a few times. CDR3 in DNA: TGTGCCAGCTCACAGTCTTCCCAGCCCCAGCATTTT. This translates into CASSQSSQPQHF. V gene TRBV18 combines with J gene TRBJ1-5; no clear D gene. This CDR3 region has 12 residues. CDR1 and CDR2 (germline): KGHSH, LQKENI. Between the trimmed V and J ends, which lost 4 bases and 7 bases, there was a span of 8 bases.

This chain connects TRBV4-3 to TRBJ1-4; D is undetermined. Germline CDR1 reads LGHNA; CDR2 reads YSLEER. This CDR3 comprises 15 residues. V dropped 2 bases and J dropped 6 bases, with 13 bases sitting between them. The CDR3 here is CASSQQMGIDEKLFF. In DNA form, the CDR3 reads TGCGCCAGCAGCCAACAAATGGGGATCGATGAAAAACTGTTTTTT.

The chain combines TRBV7-6 with TRBJ2-6, with D maybe TRBD1 (5 bases). V was trimmed by 3 bases and J by 4 bases, leaving 10 bases between them. Germline values: CDR1 SGHVS, CDR2 FNYEAQ. The CDR3 extends over 15 amino acids. The CDR3 region has the DNA TGTGCCAGCAGCTTTCGCAGGGCCGGGGCCAACGTCCTGACTTTC. Residues: CASSFRRAGANVLTF.

The chain's CDR3 is CASKRAGASYEQYF. The DNA of the CDR3 is TGTGCCAGTAAGAGGGCAGGAGCCTCCTACGAGCAGTACTTC. The chain carries TRBV6-1 and TRBJ2-7; TRBD2 is a possible D gene (5 bases). This CDR3 is built from 14 residues. CDR1 and CDR2 from the germline V gene are MNHNS and SASEGT. The V and J ends lost 9 bases and 0 bases respectively, with 15 bases between them.

The J gene is TRBJ1-3, the V gene TRBV28, with no clear D. V was cut by 2 bases and J by 0 bases, with 11 bases left in between. The CDR3 is 16 amino acids. CDR1 is MDHEN, CDR2 SYDVKM, per germline. DNA of the CDR3: TGTGCCAGCAGTTTACCTCTGGGTGACTCTGGAAACACCATATATTTT. Encoded protein: CASSLPLGDSGNTIYF.

The chain recombines TRBV11-2 with TRBJ2-2; D remains unclear. CDR1 and CDR2 from the germline V gene are SGHAT and FQNNGV. The germline V and J ends were trimmed by 4 bases and 5 bases, with 11 bases remaining between them. The CDR3 is 14 amino acids. CDR3 nucleotides: TGTGCCAGCAGCTCCCTCTCGTCAACCGGGGAGCTGTTTTTT. Its translation: CASSSLSSTGELFF. Together with reference TRBV11-2 and TRBJ2-2, the CDR3 gives the full variable domain: EAGVAQSPRYKIIEKRQSVAFWCNPISGHATLYWYQQILGQGPKLLIQFQNNGVVDDSQLPKDRFSAERLKGVDSTLKIQPAKLEDSAVYLCASSSLSSTGELFFGEGSRLTVL.

This clone has only a few counts. This same CDR3 is encoded by further DNA sequences in the sample. This chain links TRBV20-1 with TRBJ1-1, with D uncertain. V lost 3 bases, J lost 3 bases, and 5 bases lay in between. CDR1 is DFQATT, CDR2 SNEGSKA, per germline (reference sequence). The CDR3 is made up of 11 amino acids. The CDR3 sequence is CSASPDTEAFF. Here the CDR3 DNA reads TGCAGTGCTAGTCCCGACACTGAAGCTTTCTTT.

This clone was counted once. The chain links TRBV9 to TRBJ2-3, with 12 bases aligning to TRBD2. This CDR3 comprises 19 residues. After removal of 3 bases from V and 1 base from J, the junction contained 12 bases not matched to a gene. Looked up from germline, CDR1 is SGDLS and CDR2 is YYNGEE. CDR3 loop: CASSADLAGGIGGTDTQYF. The DNA for the CDR3 is TGTGCCAGCAGCGCCGATCTAGCGGGAGGGATCGGCGGCACAGATACGCAGTATTTT.

J is TRBJ1-5 and V is TRBV6-1, with D possibly TRBD1 on 6 matching bases. CDR1 MNHNS and CDR2 SASEGT come from the germline V gene. This CDR3 region has 15 residues. Between the trimmed V and J ends, which lost 5 bases and 3 bases, there was a span of 14 bases. The CDR3 region has the DNA TGTGCCAGCAGTTCGAGAAGGGGGGACAATCAGCCCCAGCATTTT. Translating gives CASSSRRGDNQPQHF.

V and J are TRBV6-6 and TRBJ1-5, with D possibly matching TRBD1 (6 bases). With 7 bases removed from V and 4 bases from J, the gap between germline ends came to 11 bases. Germline V gives CDR1 MNHNY, CDR2 SVGAGI (reference sequence). The CDR3 sequence is 13 residues long. CDR3 sequence (DNA): TGTGCCAGCAACCGACAGGTAAATCAGCCCCAGCATTTT. Protein sequence: CASNRQVNQPQHF.

This chain joins TRBV19 and TRBJ2-5, with D unresolved. The CDR3 loop spans 14 amino acids. Germline CDR1 is LNHDA and CDR2 is SQIVND (reference sequence). V lost 6 bases, J lost 7 bases, and 18 bases lay in between. Here the CDR3 reads CASRPQGSKGTQYF. In DNA, the CDR3 is TGTGCCAGTAGGCCCCAAGGTTCCAAGGGGACCCAGTACTTC.

A word on this clone: Other DNA variants within this sample encode the same CDR3. The chain recombines TRBV7-2 with TRBJ2-7; D remains ambiguous. The CDR3 consists of 11 residues. CDR1 is SGHTA and CDR2 is FQGNSA in the germline V gene. V shed 5 bases and J shed 5 bases, with 7 bases lying between them. CDR3 bases: TGTGCCAGCAGCCTCCTGAACGAGCAGTACTTC. This encodes CASSLLNEQYF.

As for this clone: Other DNA sequences in this sample translate to the same CDR3. CDR3 bases: TGCGCCAGCAGCGGGCTAGAGACCCAGTACTTC. Protein product: CASSGLETQYF. The chain joins TRBV5-1 to TRBJ2-5; no definite D call. The length of the CDR3 is 11 residues. V was trimmed by 4 bases and J by 4 bases, leaving 5 bases between them. CDR1 is SGHRS and CDR2 is YFSETQ in the germline V gene.

This clone has only a few counts. The CDR3 bases are TGTGCCAGCAGTTTAGCGGGATACTCGGATACGCAGTATTTT. Translation: CASSLAGYSDTQYF. This chain connects TRBV28 to TRBJ2-3, with a tentative D call TRBD2 (6 bases). The CDR3 has 14 residues. Germline values: CDR1 MDHEN, CDR2 SYDVKM. Trimming stripped 2 bases from V and 6 bases from J, with 12 bases between. Complete variable domain (other parts from reference TRBV28 and TRBJ2-3): DVKVTQSSRYLVKRTGEKVFLECVQDMDHENMFWYRQDPGLGLRLIYFSYDVKMKEKGDIPEGYSVSREKKERFSLILESASTNQTSMYLCASSLAGYSDTQYFGPGTRLTVL.

This clone was recorded at least ten times. The rearrangement links TRBV9 to TRBJ1-1; 12 positions match TRBD1. Per germline, CDR1 SGDLS and CDR2 YYNGEE. The CDR3 has 18 residues. V was pared by 4 bases and J by 3 bases, with 13 bases of the junction left unmatched. DNA for the CDR3: TGTGCCAGCAGCTTCCGTGGGACAGGGGGCATCGGGGACACTGAAGCTTTCTTT. Its protein product is CASSFRGTGGIGDTEAFF. Full variable domain (remainder filled in from reference TRBV9 and TRBJ1-1): DSGVTQTPKHLITATGQRVTLRCSPRSGDLSVYWYQQSLDQGLQFLIQYYNGEERAKGNILERFSAQQFPDLHSELNLSSLELGDSALYFCASSFRGTGGIGDTEAFFGQGTRLTVV.

The J gene is TRBJ1-5, the V gene TRBV15; 11 bases fit TRBD1. The CDR3 loop spans 14 amino acids. Germline V gene sequence: CDR1 LNHNV, CDR2 YYDKDF (reference sequence). V lost 5 bases to trimming and J lost 5 bases; unmatched junction nucleotides: 2. The CDR3 region has the DNA TGTGCCACCAGCGGACAGGGGGCGCATCAGCCCCAGCATTTT. Translation gives CATSGQGAHQPQHF. Full variable domain (outside the CDR3, taken from reference TRBV15 and TRBJ1-5): DAMVIQNPRYQVTQFGKPVTLSCSQTLNHNVMYWYQQKSSQAPKLLFHYYDKDFNNEADTPDNFQSRRPNTSFCFLDIRSPGLGDTAMYLCATSGQGAHQPQHFGDGTRLSIL.

The chain combines TRBV28 with TRBJ1-2; D unresolved. Trimming removed 5 bases from V and 8 bases from J, with 15 bases in between. Germline lookup yields CDR1 MDHEN and CDR2 SYDVKM. The CDR3 runs to 13 residues. The CDR3 spells CASSRSLAWGYTF. The DNA of the CDR3 is TGTGCCAGCAGTAGATCCTTGGCCTGGGGCTACACCTTC.

This clone was counted a single time. The V call is TRBV7-9, the J call TRBJ1-2; D is ambiguous. The germline gives CDR1 SEHNR, CDR2 FQNEAQ (reference sequence). The CDR3 is 14 amino acids. The germline V and J ends were trimmed by 0 bases and 6 bases, with 11 bases remaining between them. The CDR3 DNA follows: TGTGCCAGCAGCTTAGCGCAAGGGTTTGATGGCTACACCTTC. This sequence encodes CASSLAQGFDGYTF.

The chain has TRBV2 and TRBJ2-4; no clear D. The CDR3 runs 12 residues. V lost 8 bases to trimming and J lost 5 bases, with 10 bases between them. Germline CDR1 and CDR2: SNHLY and FYNNEI. CDR3 loop: CASAGRENIQYF. The CDR3 region has the DNA TGTGCCAGCGCCGGTCGGGAAAACATTCAGTACTTC.

The V and J genes are TRBV6-1 and TRBJ2-1; D call uncertain. The V and J ends lost 4 bases and 0 bases respectively, with 10 bases between them. CDR1 and CDR2 from the germline V gene are MNHNS and SASEGT. The length of the CDR3 is 15 residues. In DNA, the CDR3 is TGTGCCAGCAGTGGGGGTCGGAGCTCCTACAATGAGCAGTTCTTC. It translates to CASSGGRSSYNEQFF.

The genes are TRBV21-1 and TRBJ2-1. TRBV21-1 is marked as a pseudogene. The CDR3 runs to 13 residues. Written as DNA, the CDR3 is TGTGCCATATCCTCGCCCCCTTACAATGAGCAGTTCTTC. Translating gives CAISSPPYNEQFF.

The CDR3 loop is CASSADGVTNEKLFF. As DNA, the CDR3 is TGCGCCAGCAGCGCGGACGGAGTAACTAATGAAAAACTGTTTTTT. The J gene is TRBJ1-4, the V gene TRBV5-1; D call uncertain. The CDR3 is 15 residues long. V was pared by 4 bases and J by 1 base, with 11 bases between. From germline, CDR1 is SGHRS and CDR2 YFSETQ.

The V and J genes are TRBV12-5 and TRBJ2-1; D is possibly TRBD1 (6 bases). Trimming removed 4 bases from V and 3 bases from J, with 10 bases in between. This CDR3 region has 14 residues. Germline values: CDR1 LGHNT, CDR2 FRNRAP. The CDR3 spells CASGSTGLYNEQFF. The DNA for the CDR3 is TGTGCTAGTGGTTCGACAGGACTCTACAATGAGCAGTTCTTC.

The gene calls are TRBV7-9 and TRBJ1-1, with D unclear. This CDR3 has 16 amino acids. Trimming removed 5 bases from V and 8 bases from J, with 24 bases in between. CDR1 and CDR2 from the germline V gene are SEHNR and FQNEAQ (reference sequence). The chain's CDR3 is CASSPTVWAAASEAFF. The DNA for the CDR3 is TGTGCCAGCAGCCCCACGGTGTGGGCGGCAGCTAGCGAAGCTTTCTTT.

The gene calls are TRBV2 and TRBJ2-7, with a tentative D call TRBD2 (6 bases). The ends were cut back, 4 bases at V and 2 bases at J, with 9 bases in the middle. Germline V gene lookup returns CDR1 SNHLY and CDR2 FYNNEI. The CDR3 totals 13 residues. The CDR3 protein is CASSAGEPYEQYF. CDR3 DNA sequence: TGTGCCAGCAGTGCGGGGGAACCCTACGAGCAGTACTTC.

Points on this clone: Given a much more abundant clone one base away, this may be a read error. The chain combines TRBV27 with TRBJ1-1, with D uncertain. Between the trimmed V and J ends, which lost 0 bases and 1 base, there was a span of 9 bases. Germline V gene sequence: CDR1 MNHEY, CDR2 SMNVEV (reference sequence). The CDR3 contains 15 residues. CDR3 residues: CASSLSGRANTEAFF. The DNA of the CDR3 is TGTGCCAGCAGTTTATCTGGGAGGGCGAACACTGAAGCTTTCTTT.

The rearrangement joins TRBV5-6 to TRBJ2-1; the D gene could be TRBD1 or TRBD2 (5 bases each). Germline V gives CDR1 SGHDT, CDR2 YYEEEE. V lost 2 bases and J lost 3, with 15 bases in between. The CDR3 totals 16 residues. This CDR3 is CASSLGDPWDYNEQFF. In DNA form, the CDR3 reads TGTGCCAGCAGCTTAGGGGACCCATGGGACTACAATGAGCAGTTCTTC.